This T cell receptor (beta chain) was sequenced in a study of metastatic and nonmetastatic thyroid tumors. Study-wide context: Repertoires of blood and of tissue (tumor or nodule) from malignant and benign thyroid patients were compared. General study points: Malignant thyroid tumors reportedly exceeded benign nodules significantly in TCR beta diversity, with the difference appearing in blood and tumor.

This CDR3 comprises 15 residues. V gave up 0 bases and J gave up 7 bases; unmatched junction bases: 7. Germline-derived CDR1 and CDR2 are DFQATT and SNEGSKA (reference sequence). The table lists this clone with many counts. The antigen remains unidentified. Until they underwent thyroid surgery, no patient had received any treatment. Source study methods: A classifier of distant metastasis in papillary thyroid cancer was built from CDR3 differences (across clinicopathological groups). TCRdb re-called the PCR reads with MiXCR. TCRdb's processing, not the authors' own work, is the source of the V and J calls. Among about 18,000 clones listed, less than 40% were seen once.

The specimen sequenced was tumor tissue. The receptor's source is a male donor with papillary thyroid cancer or a benign thyroid nodule (not recorded which). Some clones in this sample may be carry-over from other donors' samples. The chain uses TRBV20-1 and TRBJ2-4; 9 bases line up with TRBD2. Here the CDR3 reads CSARDGTSFTNIQYF. The DNA for the CDR3 is TGCAGTGCTAGAGACGGGACTAGCTTCACTAACATTCAGTACTTC.